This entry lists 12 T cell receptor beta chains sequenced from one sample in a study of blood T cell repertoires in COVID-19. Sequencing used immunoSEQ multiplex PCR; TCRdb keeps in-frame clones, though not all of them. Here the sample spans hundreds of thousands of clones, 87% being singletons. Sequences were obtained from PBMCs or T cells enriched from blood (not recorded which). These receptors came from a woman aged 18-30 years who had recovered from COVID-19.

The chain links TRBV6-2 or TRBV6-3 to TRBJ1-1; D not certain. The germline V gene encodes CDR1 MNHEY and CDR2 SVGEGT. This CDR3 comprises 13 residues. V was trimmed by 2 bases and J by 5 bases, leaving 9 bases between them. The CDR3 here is CASSYGELTEAFF. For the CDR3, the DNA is TGTGCCAGCAGTTACGGGGAGCTTACTGAAGCTTTCTTT.

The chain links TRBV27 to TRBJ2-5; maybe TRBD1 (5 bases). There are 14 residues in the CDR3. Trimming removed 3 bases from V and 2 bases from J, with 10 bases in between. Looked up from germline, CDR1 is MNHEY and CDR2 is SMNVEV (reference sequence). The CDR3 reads CASSFRDRQETQYF. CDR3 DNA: TGTGCCAGCAGTTTTCGTGACAGACAAGAGACCCAGTACTTC.

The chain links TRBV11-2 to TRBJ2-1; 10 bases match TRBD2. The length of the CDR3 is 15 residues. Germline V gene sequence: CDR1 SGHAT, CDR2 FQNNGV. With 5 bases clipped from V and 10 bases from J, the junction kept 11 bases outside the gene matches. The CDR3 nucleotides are TGTGCCAGCAGCACCGAGCTTCTAGCGGGGGTAGAGCAGTTCTTC. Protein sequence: CASSTELLAGVEQFF.

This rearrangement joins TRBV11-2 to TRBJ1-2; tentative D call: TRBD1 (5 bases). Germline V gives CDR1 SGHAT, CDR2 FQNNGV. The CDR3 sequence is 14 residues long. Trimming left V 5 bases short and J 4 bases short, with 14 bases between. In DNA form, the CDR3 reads TGTGCCAGCAGCCCTGGAGGGACGGCCTATGGCTACACCTTC. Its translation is CASSPGGTAYGYTF.

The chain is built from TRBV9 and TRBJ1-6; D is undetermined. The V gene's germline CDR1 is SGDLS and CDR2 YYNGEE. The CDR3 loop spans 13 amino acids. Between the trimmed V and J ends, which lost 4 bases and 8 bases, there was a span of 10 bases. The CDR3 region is CASSFFTDSPLHF. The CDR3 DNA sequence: TGTGCCAGCAGCTTTTTTACGGATTCACCCCTCCACTTT.

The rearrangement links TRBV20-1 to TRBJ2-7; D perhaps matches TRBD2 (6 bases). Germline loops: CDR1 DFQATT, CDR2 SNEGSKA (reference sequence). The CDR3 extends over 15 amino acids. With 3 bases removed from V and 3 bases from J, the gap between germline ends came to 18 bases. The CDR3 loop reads CSASKVGLVLYEQYF. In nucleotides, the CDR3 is TGCAGTGCTAGTAAGGTGGGACTCGTCCTCTACGAGCAGTACTTC.

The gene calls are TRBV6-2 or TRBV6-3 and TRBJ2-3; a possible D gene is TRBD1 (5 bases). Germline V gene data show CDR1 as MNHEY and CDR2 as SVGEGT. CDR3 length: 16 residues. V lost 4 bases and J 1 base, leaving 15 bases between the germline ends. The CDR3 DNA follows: TGTGCCAGCAGTTCCCGACGAGGCAGGGGCACAGATACGCAGTATTTT. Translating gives CASSSRRGRGTDTQYF.

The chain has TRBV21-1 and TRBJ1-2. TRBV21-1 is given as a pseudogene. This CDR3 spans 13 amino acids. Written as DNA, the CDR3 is TGTGCCAGCAGCAAGCCGGGATACTATGGCTACACCTTC. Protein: CASSKPGYYGYTF.

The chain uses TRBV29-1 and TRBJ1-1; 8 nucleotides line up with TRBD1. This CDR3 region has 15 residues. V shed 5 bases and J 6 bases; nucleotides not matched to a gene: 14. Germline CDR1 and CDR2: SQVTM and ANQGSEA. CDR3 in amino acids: CSVQRRTGIAAEAFF. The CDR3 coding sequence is TGCAGCGTTCAACGACGGACAGGGATCGCGGCTGAAGCTTTCTTT.

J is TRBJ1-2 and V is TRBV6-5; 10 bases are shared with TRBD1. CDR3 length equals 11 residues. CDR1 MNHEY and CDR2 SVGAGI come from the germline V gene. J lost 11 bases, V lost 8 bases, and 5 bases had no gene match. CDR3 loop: CASWDRGFYTF. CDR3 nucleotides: TGTGCCAGCTGGGACAGGGGTTTTTACACCTTC.

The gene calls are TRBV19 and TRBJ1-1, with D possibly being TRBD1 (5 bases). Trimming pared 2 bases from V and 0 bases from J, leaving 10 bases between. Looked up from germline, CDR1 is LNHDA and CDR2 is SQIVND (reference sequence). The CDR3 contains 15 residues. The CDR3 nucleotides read TGTGCCAGTAGTATACGGACACGATTGAACACTGAAGCTTTCTTT. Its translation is CASSIRTRLNTEAFF.

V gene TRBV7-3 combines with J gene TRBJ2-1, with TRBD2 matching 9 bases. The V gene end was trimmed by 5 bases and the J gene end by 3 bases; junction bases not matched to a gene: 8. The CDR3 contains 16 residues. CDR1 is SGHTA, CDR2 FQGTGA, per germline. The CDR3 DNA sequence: TGTGCCAGCAGCCCACAGACTAGCGGATACTACAATGAGCAGTTCTTC. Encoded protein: CASSPQTSGYYNEQFF. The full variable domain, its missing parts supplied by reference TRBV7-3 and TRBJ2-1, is GAGVSQTPSNKVTEKGKYVELRCDPISGHTALYWYRQSLGQGPEFLIYFQGTGAADDSGLPNDRFFAVRPEGSVSTLKIQRTERGDSAVYLCASSPQTSGYYNEQFFGPGTRLTVL.